The rows below give T cell receptor beta chains drawn from one sample of a study of blood T cell repertoires in COVID-19. Assay: immunoSEQ multiplex PCR; the TCRdb copy retains only in-frame clones and omits some. Among some 97,000 clones listed, just over 90% were seen once. The sample taken for sequencing was peripheral blood. These receptors originate from a man in his forties or fifties with acute or convalescent COVID-19. Both conserved end residues are part of each CDR3. D genes are given only for firm matches. The size entry is marked missing in some rows and otherwise reads once, few, many or a size class.

J: TRBJ2-3; D: .; V: TRBV9; size: .; CDR3: CASSTSGDTQYF; DNA: TGTGCCAGCAGCACAAGCGGAGATACGCAGTATTTT
J: TRBJ1-2; D: TRBD1; V: TRBV28; size: .; CDR3: CASRASGTGKNYGYTF; DNA: TGTGCCAGCAGAGCGTCCGGGACAGGGAAAAACTATGGCTACACCTTC
J: TRBJ2-7; D: .; V: TRBV13; size: few; CDR3: CASSLHHSGVSEQYF; DNA: TGTGCCAGCAGCCTCCACCACAGCGGCGTCTCCGAGCAGTACTTC
J: TRBJ1-2; D: .; V: TRBV12-3/TRBV12-4; size: .; CDR3: CASSFARAKYF; DNA: TGTGCCAGCAGTTTCGCCAGGGCGAAATACTTC
J: TRBJ2-1; D: .; V: TRBV5-5; size: .; CDR3: CASSFLADEQFF; DNA: TGTGCCAGCAGTTTTCTAGCAGATGAGCAGTTCTTC
J: TRBJ2-5; D: TRBD2; V: TRBV7-8; size: .; CDR3: CASSQSSAGGETQYF; DNA: TGTGCCAGCAGCCAGAGTTCAGCGGGAGGGGAGACCCAGTACTTC
J: TRBJ1-2; D: TRBD1; V: TRBV6-5; size: .; CDR3: CASRPRDRVNGYTF; DNA: TGTGCCAGCAGGCCCCGGGACAGGGTTAATGGCTACACCTTC
J: TRBJ2-5; D: TRBD1; V: TRBV5-1; size: .; CDR3: CASSLVGTGVETQYF; DNA: TGCGCCAGCAGCTTGGTGGGGACAGGGGTGGAGACCCAGTACTTC
J: TRBJ2-1; D: .; V: TRBV18; size: .; CDR3: CASSPQLVPNEQFF; DNA: TGTGCCAGCTCACCACAACTAGTTCCAAACGAGCAGTTCTTC
J: TRBJ1-1; D: TRBD1; V: TRBV19; size: few; CDR3: CASSRRDRNTEAFF; DNA: TGTGCCAGTAGTCGTCGGGACAGGAACACTGAAGCTTTCTTT
J: TRBJ2-7; D: .; V: TRBV6-5; size: .; CDR3: CASRGTLSSYEQYF; DNA: TGTGCCAGCAGGGGGACTTTATCCTCCTACGAGCAGTACTTC
J: TRBJ2-7; D: .; V: TRBV19; size: once; CDR3: CASSIGRGSYSYEQYF; DNA: TGTGCCAGTAGTATAGGACGCGGGTCCTACTCCTACGAGCAGTACTTC
J: TRBJ1-4; D: TRBD1; V: TRBV6-6; size: .; CDR3: CASSQRDSFFLGPEKLFF; DNA: TGTGCCAGCAGTCAACGGGACAGCTTTTTCCTCGGACCTGAAAAACTGTTTTTT
J: TRBJ2-1; D: .; V: TRBV24-1; size: .; CDR3: CATSDPGWNSNNEQFF; DNA: TGTGCCACCAGTGACCCTGGGTGGAACAGTAACAATGAGCAGTTCTTC
J: TRBJ2-3; D: TRBD2; V: TRBV30; size: .; CDR3: CAWVPGTSGMYTDTQYF; DNA: TGTGCCTGGGTTCCCGGGACTAGCGGGATGTACACAGATACGCAGTATTTT
J: TRBJ1-2; D: .; V: TRBV19; size: .; CDR3: CASSPGRAGPRGGYTF; DNA: TGTGCCAGTAGCCCCGGTAGGGCAGGCCCAAGGGGTGGCTACACCTTC